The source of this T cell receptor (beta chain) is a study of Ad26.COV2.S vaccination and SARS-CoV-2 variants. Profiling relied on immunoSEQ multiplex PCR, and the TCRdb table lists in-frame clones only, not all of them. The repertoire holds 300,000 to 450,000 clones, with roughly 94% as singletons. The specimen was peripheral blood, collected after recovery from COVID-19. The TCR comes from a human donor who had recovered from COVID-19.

CDR3 sequence (DNA): TGTGCCAGCACCAGGGGAATTGATGGCGGGGAGCTGTTTTTT. Its translation: CASTRGIDGGELFF. J is TRBJ2-2 and V is TRBV7-9; possible D gene TRBD1, 6 bases. V was trimmed by 7 bases and J by 7 bases, leaving 16 bases between them. The length of the CDR3 is 14 residues. Germline V gene sequence: CDR1 SEHNR, CDR2 FQNEAQ (reference sequence).